A single sample gave rise to the 29 T cell receptor beta chains below, sequenced in a study of blood T cell repertoires in COVID-19. Profiling relied on immunoSEQ multiplex PCR, and the TCRdb table lists in-frame clones only, not all of them. The data show 200,000 to 300,000 clones, more than 75% seen once. Sequencing was performed on PBMCs or T cells enriched from blood (not recorded which). The receptor set was obtained from a middle-aged woman with acute COVID-19.

This sequence joins TRBV7-3 and TRBJ2-1; TRBD2 aligns across 10 bases. CDR3 length: 18 residues. V lost 5 bases, J lost 1 base, and 11 bases stayed unmatched. Germline V CDR1 and CDR2: SGHTA, FQGTGA. The CDR3 here is CASSPQLTGLASYNEQFF. CDR3 DNA sequence: TGTGCCAGCAGCCCACAATTAACGGGACTAGCGTCCTACAATGAGCAGTTCTTC.

The chain uses TRBV14 and TRBJ1-2, with TRBD1 matching 11 bases. Trimming removed 2 bases from V and 8 bases from J; junction bases left unmatched: 7. Germline V gene lookup returns CDR1 SGHDN and CDR2 FVKESK. The CDR3 length is 15 residues. The CDR3 protein is CASSQSGTGGIGYTF. DNA of the CDR3: TGTGCCAGCAGCCAATCCGGGACAGGGGGAATAGGCTACACCTTC.

J is TRBJ2-7 and V is TRBV11-3, with D possibly TRBD2 on 6 matching bases. The germline V gene has CDR1 SGHNT and CDR2 YENEEA. This CDR3 contains 14 residues. The V end lost 0 bases, the J end lost 7 bases, and 13 bases lay between the germline ends. The CDR3 bases are TGTGCCAGCAGCTTAGATAGGAGGGCGTGGGAGCAGTACTTC. This encodes CASSLDRRAWEQYF.

The chain links TRBV5-1 to TRBJ1-2; tentatively, D is TRBD1 (6 bases). Trimming shortened V by 0 bases and J by 2 bases, and 20 bases separated the two germline ends. CDR3 length: 18 residues. Germline values: CDR1 SGHRS, CDR2 YFSETQ. The CDR3 DNA follows: TGCGCCAGCAGCTTGGGGGTGGACAGCTCTTACCCAAACTATGGCTACACCTTC. It yields the protein CASSLGVDSSYPNYGYTF. Using reference TRBV5-1 and TRBJ1-2 for the parts outside the CDR3, the full variable domain is KAGVTQTPRYLIKTRGQQVTLSCSPISGHRSVSWYQQTPGQGLQFLFEYFSETQRNKGNFPGRFSGRQFSNSRSEMNVSTLELGDSALYLCASSLGVDSSYPNYGYTFGSGTRLTVV.

This clone showed up just once. DNA for the CDR3: TGTGCCAGCAGCCTGACTCTTTGGGGGGGCGAGCAGTACTTC. Translating it yields CASSLTLWGGEQYF. This sequence joins TRBV6-5 and TRBJ2-7; the match to TRBD2 covers 7 bases. Germline V CDR1 and CDR2: MNHEY, SVGAGI. The J segment lost 6 bases and the V segment lost 6 bases, leaving 11 bases of the junction unmatched. CDR3 length: 14 residues.

This clone appeared a few times. V is TRBV9 and J is TRBJ2-1, with 14 bases matching TRBD2. The V gene end was trimmed by 4 bases and the J gene end by 6 bases; junction bases not matched to a gene: 9. This CDR3 contains 17 residues. Germline CDR1 and CDR2: SGDLS and YYNGEE. CDR3 nucleotides: TGTGCCAGCAGCACCTCCCTGGGACTAGCGGGAGTCAATGAGCAGTTCTTC. Its protein product is CASSTSLGLAGVNEQFF.

The V call is TRBV29-1, the J call TRBJ2-7, with unresolved D. There are 12 residues in the CDR3. Between the trimmed V and J ends, which lost 5 bases and 0 bases, there was a span of 8 bases. The germline V gene has CDR1 SQVTM and CDR2 ANQGSEA. The CDR3 protein is CSVYTHSYEQYF. CDR3 sequence (DNA): TGCAGCGTTTACACCCACTCCTACGAGCAGTACTTC.

The chain employs TRBV7-9 and TRBJ1-2; TRBD1 is a possible D gene (6 bases). CDR3 length: 15 residues. Per germline, CDR1 SEHNR and CDR2 FQNEAQ (reference sequence). Trimming shortened V by 1 base and J by 4 bases, and 13 bases separated the two germline ends. The CDR3 spells CASSLGLGATYGYTF. The CDR3 nucleotides are TGTGCCAGCAGCTTAGGACTGGGGGCAACCTATGGCTACACCTTC.

The chain carries TRBV10-1 and TRBJ2-2, with a weak D call TRBD1 (6 bases). Germline V CDR1 and CDR2: WNHNN, SYGVQD (reference sequence). V was clipped by 8 bases and J by 5 bases, with 15 bases between them. There are 14 residues in the CDR3. CDR3 protein: CASGGPDPTGELFF. CDR3 nucleotide sequence: TGCGCCAGCGGGGGCCCGGACCCAACCGGGGAGCTGTTTTTT.

The V call is TRBV27, the J call TRBJ2-7; 7 bases match TRBD2. V trimming: 3 bases; J trimming: 3 bases; junction bases outside the gene matches: 5. The CDR3 has 14 amino acids. Germline CDR1 and CDR2: MNHEY and SMNVEV (reference sequence). The CDR3 DNA follows: TGTGCCAGCAGTTTGGCTAGCGGAGGCTACGAGCAGTACTTC. Residues: CASSLASGGYEQYF.

The chain employs TRBV19 and TRBJ1-5; 9 nucleotides match TRBD1. This CDR3 has 14 amino acids. J lost 5 bases, V lost 6 bases, and 5 bases had no gene match. The germline V gene has CDR1 LNHDA and CDR2 SQIVND (reference sequence). The CDR3 DNA follows: TGTGCCAGTAGCGGACAGGGGAATCATCAGCCCCAGCATTTT. Protein sequence: CASSGQGNHQPQHF.

This clone was counted between two and nine times. J is TRBJ2-7 and V is TRBV11-3, with D tentatively TRBD1 (6 bases). The CDR3 consists of 13 residues. Germline V gives CDR1 SGHNT, CDR2 YENEEA. V gave up 5 bases and J gave up 4 bases, with 12 bases separating them. The CDR3 sequence is CASSLDRDYEQYF. CDR3 nucleotide sequence: TGTGCCAGCAGCCTGGACAGAGATTACGAGCAGTACTTC. Full variable domain (missing parts from reference TRBV11-3 and TRBJ2-7): EAGVVQSPRYKIIEKKQPVAFWCNPISGHNTLYWYLQNLGQGPELLIRYENEEAVDDSQLPKDRFSAERLKGVDSTLKIQPAELGDSAVYLCASSLDRDYEQYFGPGTRLTVT.

The chain recombines TRBV19 with TRBJ2-2; 9 nucleotides line up with TRBD2. CDR1 LNHDA and CDR2 SQIVND come from the germline V gene (reference sequence). The CDR3 is 15 residues long. With 3 bases clipped from V and 5 bases from J, the junction kept 4 bases outside the gene matches. In DNA form, the CDR3 reads TGTGCCAGTAGTATTCTAGCGGGACATACCGGGGAGCTGTTTTTT. It is translated as CASSILAGHTGELFF. Together with reference TRBV19 and TRBJ2-2, the CDR3 gives the full variable domain: DGGITQSPKYLFRKEGQNVTLSCEQNLNHDAMYWYRQDPGQGLRLIYYSQIVNDFQKGDIAEGYSVSREKKESFPLTVTSAQKNPTAFYLCASSILAGHTGELFFGEGSRLTVL.

V and J are TRBV11-2 and TRBJ1-2; D possibly corresponds to TRBD1 (6 bases). Germline CDR1 is SGHAT and CDR2 is FQNNGV. Trimming took off 1 base at V and 6 bases at J, with 15 bases between the two ends. This CDR3 is built from 15 residues. The DNA for the CDR3 is TGTGCCAGCAGCTTAGGGGGGCTCTTAACCCATGGCTACACCTTC. This encodes CASSLGGLLTHGYTF. Full variable domain (rest looked up from reference TRBV11-2 and TRBJ1-2): EAGVAQSPRYKIIEKRQSVAFWCNPISGHATLYWYQQILGQGPKLLIQFQNNGVVDDSQLPKDRFSAERLKGVDSTLKIQPAKLEDSAVYLCASSLGGLLTHGYTFGSGTRLTVV.

This chain links TRBV13 with TRBJ1-2, with TRBD1 matching over 8 bases. V was clipped by 2 bases and J by 8 bases; unmatched bases: 10. The CDR3 is made up of 15 amino acids. Per the germline V gene, CDR1 is PRHDT and CDR2 is FYEKMQ (reference sequence). This CDR3 is CASSLRQTGDVGYTF. CDR3 DNA sequence: TGTGCCAGCAGCTTACGACAGACAGGGGACGTAGGCTACACCTTC.

V is TRBV30 and J is TRBJ2-3, with D unresolved. The germline V gene has CDR1 GTSNPN and CDR2 SVGIG (reference sequence). The CDR3 is made up of 12 amino acids. V lost 0 bases and J lost 7, with 8 bases in between. The CDR3 coding sequence is TGTGCCTGGAGTGTACTACGGTATACGCAGTATTTT. This codes for CAWSVLRYTQYF.

This clone was seen more than once but under ten times. The chain uses TRBV6-4 and TRBJ1-1; TRBD1 aligns across 9 bases. Germline assignment: CDR1 MRHNA and CDR2 SNTAGT. The V gene end was trimmed by 2 bases and the J gene end by 0 bases; junction bases not matched to a gene: 10. The CDR3 extends over 18 amino acids. The DNA of the CDR3 is TGTGCCAGCAGTGACCCAGGGACAGGGTACGTAATGAACACTGAAGCTTTCTTT. It translates to CASSDPGTGYVMNTEAFF.

This chain joins TRBV7-2 and TRBJ2-5; D perhaps matches TRBD1 (5 bases). CDR1 is SGHTA and CDR2 is FQGNSA in the germline V gene. The V end was cut by 5 bases, the J end by 5 bases, with 15 bases between. The CDR3 is made up of 14 amino acids. CDR3 in DNA: TGTGCCAGCAGCCCCCGAAGGGGAAGGGAGACCCAGTACTTC. This translates into CASSPRRGRETQYF.

This sequence joins TRBV9 and TRBJ2-7; 7 positions agree with TRBD1. V shed 3 bases, J shed 5 bases, and the junction held 8 bases outside the gene matches. CDR1 and CDR2 from the germline V gene are SGDLS and YYNGEE. The CDR3 is 14 amino acids. The CDR3 loop is CASSAVDRAHEQYF. In nucleotides, the CDR3 is TGTGCCAGCAGCGCTGTAGACAGGGCCCACGAGCAGTACTTC.

This clone was counted between two and nine times. The genes are TRBV19 and TRBJ1-1, with TRBD1 as a possible D gene (6 bases). This CDR3 region has 13 residues. CDR1 is LNHDA, CDR2 SQIVND, per germline (reference sequence). The V and J ends lost 2 bases and 4 bases respectively, with 8 bases between them. The CDR3 is CASSIPGVTEAFF. The CDR3 DNA reads TGTGCCAGTAGTATACCAGGGGTCACTGAAGCTTTCTTT.

The J gene is TRBJ2-1, the V gene TRBV7-9; no clear D gene. The CDR3 contains 13 residues. The germline gives CDR1 SEHNR, CDR2 FQNEAQ (reference sequence). Trimming removed 2 bases from V and 6 bases from J, with 8 bases in between. CDR3 coding DNA: TGTGCCAGCAGCTTAACTCAGCGCAATGAGCAGTTCTTC. Translation gives CASSLTQRNEQFF.

The chain uses TRBV19 and TRBJ1-2; D not certain. Germline V lookup: CDR1 LNHDA, CDR2 SQIVND (reference sequence). The V end lost 10 bases, the J end lost 4 bases, and 10 bases lay between the germline ends. CDR3 length: 11 residues. The chain's CDR3 is CATRASYGYTF. The CDR3, as DNA: TGTGCCACTAGGGCTTCCTATGGCTACACCTTC.

The chain couples TRBV9 to TRBJ2-1, with TRBD2 matching over 8 bases. Germline values: CDR1 SGDLS, CDR2 YYNGEE. Trimming removed 4 bases from V and 0 bases from J; junction bases left unmatched: 0. CDR3 length: 14 residues. In DNA form, the CDR3 reads TGTGCCAGCAGCCGGGGGGGCTCCTACAATGAGCAGTTCTTC. Its protein is CASSRGGSYNEQFF.

The J gene is TRBJ1-5, the V gene TRBV10-3; D unresolved. This CDR3 has 15 amino acids. Trimming took 2 bases from V and 5 from J, leaving 13 bases between them. The germline V gene encodes CDR1 ENHRY and CDR2 SYGVKD. CDR3 DNA: TGTGCCATCAGTGAGGCGGCGGAGGGTTATCAGCCCCAGCATTTT. As protein: CAISEAAEGYQPQHF.

V usage is TRBV5-4 and J usage is TRBJ2-3, with 13 bases that match TRBD2. Germline CDR1 is SGHNT and CDR2 is YYREEE (reference sequence). After removal of 9 bases from V and 5 bases from J, the junction contained 3 bases not matched to a gene. There are 13 residues in the CDR3. CDR3 in amino acids: CATGLAGLDTQYF. The CDR3 nucleotides read TGTGCCACGGGACTAGCGGGGTTAGATACGCAGTATTTT.

This clone has only one observation. The chain couples TRBV9 to TRBJ1-1, with D uncertain. The CDR3 has 12 amino acids. V lost 0 bases and J lost 7, with 7 bases in between. Germline V gives CDR1 SGDLS, CDR2 YYNGEE. CDR3 region: CASSVVEGEAFF. CDR3 coding DNA: TGTGCCAGCAGCGTAGTGGAGGGTGAAGCTTTCTTT.

The rearrangement links TRBV29-1 to TRBJ1-1; 7 nucleotides align to TRBD1. Germline assignment: CDR1 SQVTM and CDR2 ANQGSEA. V was pared by 6 bases and J by 6 bases, with 7 bases of the junction left unmatched. The CDR3 spans 12 residues. This chain's CDR3 is CSVTTGFPEAFF. As DNA, the CDR3 is TGCAGCGTCACGACAGGGTTTCCTGAAGCTTTCTTT.

The chain has TRBV29-1 and TRBJ2-7, with 9 bases fitting TRBD1. The CDR3 is 13 amino acids. V was pared by 6 bases and J by 3 bases, with 6 bases of the junction left unmatched. CDR1 and CDR2 from the germline V gene are SQVTM and ANQGSEA. The CDR3 DNA reads as TGCAGCGTCCAGACAGGGGGTGGCTACGAGCAGTACTTC. The encoded protein is CSVQTGGGYEQYF.

The rearrangement uses TRBV27 and TRBJ2-6, with D tentatively TRBD1 (5 bases). Trimming removed 2 bases at V and 0 bases at J, with 14 bases between. Germline V gene sequence: CDR1 MNHEY, CDR2 SMNVEV (reference sequence). The CDR3 has 18 residues. The CDR3 bases are TGTGCCAGCAGTTTAAGTGGACACCCTAGCTCTGGGGCCAACGTCCTGACTTTC. Protein sequence: CASSLSGHPSSGANVLTF.